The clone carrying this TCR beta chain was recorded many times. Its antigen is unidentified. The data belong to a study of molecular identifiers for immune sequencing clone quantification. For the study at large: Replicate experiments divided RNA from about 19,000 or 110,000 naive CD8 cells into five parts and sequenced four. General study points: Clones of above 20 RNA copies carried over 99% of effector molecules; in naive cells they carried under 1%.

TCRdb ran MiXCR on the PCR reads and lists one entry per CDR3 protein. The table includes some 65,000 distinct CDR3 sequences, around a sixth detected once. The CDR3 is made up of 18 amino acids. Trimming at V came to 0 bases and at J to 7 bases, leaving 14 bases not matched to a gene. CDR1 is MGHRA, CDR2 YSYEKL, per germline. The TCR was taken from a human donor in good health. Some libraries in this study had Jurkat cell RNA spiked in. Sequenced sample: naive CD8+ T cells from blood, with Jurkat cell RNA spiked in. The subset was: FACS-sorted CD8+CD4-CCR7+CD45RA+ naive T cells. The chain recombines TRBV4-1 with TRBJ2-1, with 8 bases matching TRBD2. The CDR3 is CASSQDPYGTRRANEQFF. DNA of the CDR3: TGCGCCAGCAGCCAAGATCCCTATGGGACTAGAAGGGCGAATGAGCAGTTCTTC.